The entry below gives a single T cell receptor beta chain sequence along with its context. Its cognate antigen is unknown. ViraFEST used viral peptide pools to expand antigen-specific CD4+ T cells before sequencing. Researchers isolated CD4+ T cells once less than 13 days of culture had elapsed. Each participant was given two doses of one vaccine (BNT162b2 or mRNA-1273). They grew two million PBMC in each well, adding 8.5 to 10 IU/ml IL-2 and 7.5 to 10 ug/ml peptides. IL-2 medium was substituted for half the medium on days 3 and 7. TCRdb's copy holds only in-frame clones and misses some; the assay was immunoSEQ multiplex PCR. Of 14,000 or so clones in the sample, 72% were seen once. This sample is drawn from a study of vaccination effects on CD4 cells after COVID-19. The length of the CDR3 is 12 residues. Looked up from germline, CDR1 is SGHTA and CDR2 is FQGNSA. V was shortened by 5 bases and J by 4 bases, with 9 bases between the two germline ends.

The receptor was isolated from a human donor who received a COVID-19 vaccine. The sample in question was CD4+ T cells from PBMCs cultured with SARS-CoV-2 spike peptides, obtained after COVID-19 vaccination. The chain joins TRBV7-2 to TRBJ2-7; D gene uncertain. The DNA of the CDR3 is TGTGCCAGCAGCCTGAACCAATACGAGCAGTACTTC. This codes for CASSLNQYEQYF.